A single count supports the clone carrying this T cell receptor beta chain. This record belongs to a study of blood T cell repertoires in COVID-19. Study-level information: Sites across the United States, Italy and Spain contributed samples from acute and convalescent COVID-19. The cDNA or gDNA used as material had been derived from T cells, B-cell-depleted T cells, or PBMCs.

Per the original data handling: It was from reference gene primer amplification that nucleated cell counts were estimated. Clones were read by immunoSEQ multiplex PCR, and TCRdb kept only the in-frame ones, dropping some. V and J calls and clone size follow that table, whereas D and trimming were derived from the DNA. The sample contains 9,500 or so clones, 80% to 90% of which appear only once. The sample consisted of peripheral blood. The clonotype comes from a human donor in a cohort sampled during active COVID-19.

The CDR3, as DNA: TGTGCCAGCGGCCGGGAGGACACCGGGGAGCTGTTTTTT. As protein: CASGREDTGELFF. The V gene is TRBV28, the J gene TRBJ2-2; 7 bases fit TRBD2. The CDR3 runs to 13 residues. V was clipped by 8 bases and J by 3 bases; unmatched bases: 3. Germline V gene lookup returns CDR1 MDHEN and CDR2 SYDVKM.